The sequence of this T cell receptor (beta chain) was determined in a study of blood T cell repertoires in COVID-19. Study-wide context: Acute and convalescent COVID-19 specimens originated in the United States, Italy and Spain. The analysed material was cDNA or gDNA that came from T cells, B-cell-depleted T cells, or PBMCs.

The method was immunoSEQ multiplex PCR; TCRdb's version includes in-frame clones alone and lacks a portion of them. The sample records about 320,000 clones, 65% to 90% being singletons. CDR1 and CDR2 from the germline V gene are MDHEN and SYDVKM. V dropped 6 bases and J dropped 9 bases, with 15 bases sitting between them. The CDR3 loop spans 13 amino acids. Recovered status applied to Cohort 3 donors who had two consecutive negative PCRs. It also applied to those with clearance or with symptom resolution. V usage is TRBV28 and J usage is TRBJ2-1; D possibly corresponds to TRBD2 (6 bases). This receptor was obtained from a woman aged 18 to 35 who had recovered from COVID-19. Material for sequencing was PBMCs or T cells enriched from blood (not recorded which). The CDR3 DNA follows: TGTGCCAGCAGGTGGACTGGGGGAGGTGAGCAGTTCTTC. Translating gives CASRWTGGGEQFF.